Given below is one T cell receptor (beta chain) in context. Researchers took RNA transcripts and amplified TCR beta CDR3 regions from them. HTBI primers were used in a first-round RT-PCR, which preceded a second-round multiplex PCR. TCRdb re-called the multiplex PCR reads through MiXCR, storing one row per CDR3 protein. The data hold 600,000 to 950,000 distinct CDR3 sequences, with 40% observed a single time. The data were taken from a study of Graves' ophthalmopathy and Graves' hyperthyroidism. About the research overall: Peripheral blood collection took place at initial diagnosis, before any treatment.

V was clipped by 10 bases and J by 1 base, with 10 bases between them. The CDR3 sequence is 12 residues long. Germline CDR1 reads ENHRY; CDR2 reads SYGVKD. The chain recombines TRBV10-3 with TRBJ1-1; no firm D call. The sequenced sample consisted of peripheral blood. This clonotype was obtained from an adult man with Graves' ophthalmopathy. CDR3 in DNA: TGTGCCACCAGGATAGAGAACACTGAAGCTTTCTTT. This codes for CATRIENTEAFF.